The 9 T cell receptor beta chains presented below share a single source sample, sequenced in a study of blood T cell repertoires in COVID-19. This table comes from immunoSEQ multiplex PCR, and its TCRdb copy is limited to in-frame clones, with some not included. Here the sample spans 150,000 to 200,000 clones, over 80% being singletons. What was sequenced was peripheral blood. These TCRs come from a woman aged 50 to 60 with acute or convalescent COVID-19.

CDR3 in amino acids: CASSQPTGYTTNEKLFF. Here the CDR3 DNA reads TGTGCCAGCAGCCAACCGACAGGGTACACAACTAATGAAAAACTGTTTTTT. This chain connects TRBV7-2 to TRBJ1-4, with 7 bases identical to TRBD1. With 5 bases clipped from V and 0 bases from J, the junction kept 9 bases outside the gene matches. The CDR3 consists of 17 residues. Germline V gives CDR1 SGHTA, CDR2 FQGNSA.

V gene TRBV10-3 combines with J gene TRBJ1-2, with D possibly being TRBD1 (5 bases). This CDR3 contains 12 residues. Trimming removed 4 bases from V and 4 bases from J, with 7 bases in between. Germline V gives CDR1 ENHRY, CDR2 SYGVKD. The CDR3 coding sequence is TGTGCCATCAGTGGAGACAGCTATGGCTACACCTTC. Its protein is CAISGDSYGYTF.

The chain links TRBV27 to TRBJ1-1; D may be TRBD1 (5 bases). Looked up from germline, CDR1 is MNHEY and CDR2 is SMNVEV (reference sequence). CDR3 length: 13 amino acids. Trimming removed 3 bases at V and 4 bases at J, with 9 bases between. The CDR3 bases are TGTGCCAGCAGTTTTTGGGGGGGCACTGAAGCTTTCTTT. Amino acid sequence: CASSFWGGTEAFF.

This chain links TRBV28 with TRBJ1-2; TRBD1 matches at 8 bases. Germline V CDR1 and CDR2: MDHEN, SYDVKM. This CDR3 is built from 13 residues. Trimming at V came to 7 bases and at J to 5 bases, leaving 6 bases not matched to a gene. CDR3 sequence (DNA): TGTGCCAGCACGCTACAGGGGGGGTATGGCTACACCTTC. Its protein is CASTLQGGYGYTF.

The chain carries TRBV6-1 and TRBJ1-1, with no clear D. V was clipped by 2 bases and J by 1 base, with 14 bases between them. The CDR3 has 16 amino acids. Germline V gene sequence: CDR1 MNHNS, CDR2 SASEGT. The CDR3 DNA reads TGTGCCAGCAGTGAATATGGAGAACCCACGAACACTGAAGCTTTCTTT. This encodes CASSEYGEPTNTEAFF.

This chain joins TRBV7-9 and TRBJ2-2; 7 nucleotides line up with TRBD1. This CDR3 has 15 residues. The germline gives CDR1 SEHNR, CDR2 FQNEAQ (reference sequence). V lost 1 base to trimming and J lost 6 bases; unmatched junction nucleotides: 5. The CDR3 region is CASSLVGGGAGELFF. DNA of the CDR3: TGTGCCAGCAGCTTAGTAGGGGGCGGTGCCGGGGAGCTGTTTTTT.

V and J are TRBV30 and TRBJ1-1, with unresolved D. The V end was cut by 0 bases, the J end by 1 base, with 9 bases between. The CDR3 is 14 residues long. Looked up from germline, CDR1 is GTSNPN and CDR2 is SVGIG (reference sequence). The CDR3 sequence: CAWSVRSGNTEAFF. The CDR3 DNA sequence: TGTGCCTGGAGTGTACGATCGGGGAACACTGAAGCTTTCTTT. The full variable domain, in which reference TRBV30 and TRBJ1-1 provide the parts outside the CDR3, is SQTIHQWPATLVQPVGSPLSLECTVEGTSNPNLYWYRQAAGRGLQLLFYSVGIGQISSEVPQNLSASRPQDRQFILSSKKLLLSDSGFYLCAWSVRSGNTEAFFGQGTRLTVV.

This chain joins TRBV7-9 and TRBJ2-4, with 7 nucleotides matching TRBD1. V trimming: 2 bases; J trimming: 2 bases; junction bases outside the gene matches: 12. The CDR3 extends over 18 amino acids. Looked up from germline, CDR1 is SEHNR and CDR2 is FQNEAQ (reference sequence). The CDR3 coding sequence is TGTGCCAGCAGCTTAACGGGAACAGGGGCGCTAACCAAAAACATTCAGTACTTC. Protein sequence: CASSLTGTGALTKNIQYF.

The chain employs TRBV19 and TRBJ1-1; the D gene is possibly TRBD1 (5 bases). Germline CDR1 LNHDA, CDR2 SQIVND (reference sequence). The ends were cut back, 7 bases at V and 5 bases at J, with 17 bases in the middle. The length of the CDR3 is 14 residues. The CDR3 region is CASTPTGGGTEAFF. In nucleotides, the CDR3 is TGTGCCAGTACCCCCACGGGGGGAGGAACTGAAGCTTTCTTT. Using reference TRBV19 and TRBJ1-1 for the parts outside the CDR3, the full variable domain is DGGITQSPKYLFRKEGQNVTLSCEQNLNHDAMYWYRQDPGQGLRLIYYSQIVNDFQKGDIAEGYSVSREKKESFPLTVTSAQKNPTAFYLCASTPTGGGTEAFFGQGTRLTVV.